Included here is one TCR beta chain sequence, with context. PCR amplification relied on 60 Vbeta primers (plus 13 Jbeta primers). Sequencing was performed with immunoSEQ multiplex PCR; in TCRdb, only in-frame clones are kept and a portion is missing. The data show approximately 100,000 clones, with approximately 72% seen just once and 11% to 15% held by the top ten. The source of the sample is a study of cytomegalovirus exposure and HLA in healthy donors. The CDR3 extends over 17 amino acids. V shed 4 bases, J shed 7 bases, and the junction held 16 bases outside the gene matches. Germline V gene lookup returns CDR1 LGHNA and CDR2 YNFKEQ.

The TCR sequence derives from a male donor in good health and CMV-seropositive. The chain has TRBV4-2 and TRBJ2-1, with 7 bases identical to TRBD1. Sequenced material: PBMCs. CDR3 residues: CASSPQGPEAGNNEQFF. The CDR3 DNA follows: TGTGCCAGCAGCCCACAGGGGCCGGAAGCAGGTAATAATGAGCAGTTCTTC.